These T cell receptor beta chains were read from a single sample in a study of metastatic and nonmetastatic thyroid tumors. TCRdb re-analyzed the PCR reads through MiXCR. The table includes roughly 20,000 clones, under 35% detected once. Material: blood. The source is a female donor with papillary thyroid cancer or a benign thyroid nodule (not recorded which). Some clones in this sample may be carry-over from other donors' samples. The CDR3 runs from the conserved cysteine through the conserved F or W. The D gene is left open where the match is weak. Clone size is not always given. Where it is, it says once, few, many or a class for expanded clones.

clone_size d_call j_call v_call cdr3_aa cdr3_nt
many TRBD2 TRBJ2-3 TRBV3-1 CASSLGGDTQYF TGTGCCAGCAGCCTGGGGGGGGATACGCAGTATTTT
. TRBD1 TRBJ1-5 TRBV30 CSWSQQTGGSQPQHF TGTTCCTGGAGCCAGCAAACAGGGGGAAGTCAGCCCCAGCATTTT
many TRBD2 TRBJ2-3 TRBV14 CASSQDKLGLAGESTDTQYF TGTGCCAGCAGCCAAGATAAGTTGGGACTAGCGGGGGAGAGCACAGATACGCAGTATTTC
medium-sized TRBD1 TRBJ1-2 TRBV20-1 CSARRDSSDGYTF TGCAGTGCTAGAAGGGACAGTAGCGATGGCTACACCTTC
. . TRBJ1-2 TRBV7-9 CASSFGGRNYGYTF TGTGCCAGCAGCTTCGGGGGCAGGAACTATGGCTACACCTTC
few . TRBJ2-7 TRBV6-1 CASRPQGLEQYF TGTGCCAGCAGACCCCAGGGTCTCGAGCAGTACTTC
medium-sized TRBD2 TRBJ2-7 TRBV6-1 CASSPLAGGYEQYF TGTGCCAGCAGCCCACTAGCGGGGGGCTACGAGCAGTACTTC
many . TRBJ2-7 TRBV10-3 CAIRGDSLREQYF TGTGCCATCAGGGGGGACTCCTTGAGGGAGCAGTACTTC
. . TRBJ2-3 TRBV6-2/TRBV6-3 CASSLTSGGAYTQYF TGTGCCAGCAGCCTCACTAGTGGGGGGGCATATACGCAGTATTTT
many . TRBJ2-1 TRBV7-3 CASSLGGSYNEQFF TGTGCCAGCAGCTTAGGCGGATCCTACAATGAGCAGTTCTTC
. . TRBJ1-2 TRBV14 CASSLAGLNYGYTF TGTGCCAGCAGCTTAGCGGGACTAAACTATGGCTACACCTTC
. . TRBJ2-7 TRBV7-2 CVSSPFAHYEHYF TGTGTCAGCAGCCCCTTCGCCCACTACGAGCATTACTTC
many . TRBJ2-3 TRBV5-4 CASRNRSIFTDTQYF TGTGCCAGCAGGAATCGCAGTATCTTCACAGATACGCAGTATTTT
. TRBD2 TRBJ2-1 TRBV11-3 CASSPRDGGNEQFF TGTGCCAGCAGCCCCCGGGACGGGGGGAATGAGCAGTTCTTC
. . TRBJ1-5 TRBV28 CASRGQNQPQHF TGTGCCAGCAGAGGACAGAATCAGCCCCAGCATTTT
. TRBD2 TRBJ2-7 TRBV7-8 CASSPTTSGSSYEQYF TGTGCCAGCAGCCCTACGACTAGCGGGAGCTCCTACGAGCAGTACTTC
. TRBD1 TRBJ1-3 TRBV5-1 CASSSRQGPGNTIYF TGCGCCAGCAGCTCTAGACAGGGACCTGGAAACACCATATATTTT
medium-sized . TRBJ1-6 TRBV11-2 CASSVDRLYNSPLHF TGTGCCAGCAGCGTCGACAGACTCTATAATTCACCCCTCCACTTT
. TRBD1 TRBJ2-2 TRBV10-1 CASSEQGNTGELFF TGCGCCAGCAGTGAACAGGGGAATACCGGGGAGCTGTTTTTT
few . TRBJ2-7 TRBV19 CASRYVSIFYF TGTGCCAGTAGATATGTATCGATTTTTTACTTC
few . TRBJ2-7 TRBV6-5 CASSYANRIYEQYF TGTGCCAGCAGTTACGCCAACAGAATCTACGAGCAGTACTTC
few . TRBJ1-1 TRBV12-3/TRBV12-4 CSSSSVTENTEAFF TGTTCCAGCAGCTCAGTGACAGAGAACACTGAAGCTTTCTTT
many . TRBJ1-2 TRBV10-2 CASSESRTVAGYTF TGCGCCAGCAGTGAATCTAGGACAGTAGCCGGCTACACCTTC
few . TRBJ1-1 TRBV30 CAWSVRGKGSNTEAFF TGTGCCTGGAGTGTACGTGGAAAAGGGTCGAACACTGAAGCTTTCTTT
many . TRBJ1-2 TRBV3-1 CASSQVRTDAWDGYTF TGTGCCAGCAGCCAAGTACGGACGGACGCTTGGGATGGCTACACCTTC
many TRBD2 TRBJ2-5 TRBV6-2/TRBV6-3 CASSPRGGGETQYF TGTGCCAGCAGTCCTCGCGGGGGGGGAGAGACCCAGTACTTC
. TRBD1 TRBJ1-1 TRBV18 CASSGTGDTEAFF TGTGCCAGCTCGGGGACAGGGGACACTGAAGCTTTCTTT
many . TRBJ1-3 TRBV7-9 CASSLGRSSGNTIYF TGTGCCAGCAGCTTGGGAAGGAGCTCTGGAAACACCATATATTTT
. . TRBJ1-2 TRBV20-1 CSASPRGLDGGYTF TGCAGTGCTAGCCCCCGGGGGTTAGATGGTGGCTACACCTTC
many . TRBJ2-1 TRBV19 CASSIDPSKNEQFF TGTGCCAGTAGTATAGATCCTTCCAAAAATGAGCAGTTCTTC
. . TRBJ1-1 TRBV11-2 CASSLGVGWSNTEAFF TGTGCCAGCAGCTTAGGCGTAGGGTGGTCGAACACTGAAGCTTTCTTT
. . TRBJ1-5 TRBV6-1 CASSLLDRNQPQHF TGTGCCAGCAGTTTGCTAGATAGAAATCAGCCCCAGCATTTT
medium-sized TRBD1 TRBJ2-7 TRBV5-1 CASSLTGQGYEQYF TGCGCCAGCAGCTTGACCGGACAGGGCTACGAGCAGTACTTC
many . TRBJ1-1 TRBV20-1 CSANSLGERAFF TGCAGTGCTAATAGTTTGGGGGAAAGAGCTTTCTTT
many . TRBJ2-2 TRBV10-1 CASSESGYVRAGELFF TGCGCCAGCAGTGAATCTGGGTATGTCAGGGCCGGGGAGCTGTTTTTT
. TRBD2 TRBJ2-7 TRBV5-4 CASSTGTSGYEQYF TGTGCCAGCAGCACCGGGACTAGCGGGTACGAGCAGTACTTC